Sequencing of this T cell receptor beta chain was carried out in a study of vaccination and CD4 T cells after COVID-19. Per the germline V gene, CDR1 is SGHAT and CDR2 is FQNNGV. The trim removed 4 bases at V and 0 bases at J, leaving 0 bases unmatched. The CDR3 has 14 amino acids. The treatment: roughly 10-day PBMC culture with coronavirus spike peptide pools or control peptides (ViraFEST assay). Peptide pools at 8.5 to 10 ug/ml stimulated roughly 1.9 million PBMCs per well with 10 IU/ml IL-2. Scientists separated out CD4+ T cells through negative selection following 10 days in culture. Worth noting for this clonotype: The antigen is not known.

Sequencing of DNA taken from cultured CD4+ T cells relied on the Oncomine TCR Beta short-read assay. MiXCR was run by TCRdb on the PCR reads, yielding one entry per CDR3 protein. This sample has 9,500 to 13,000 distinct CDR3 sequences; roughly 42% occur once, and the top ten carry more than 30%. V gene TRBV11-2 combines with J gene TRBJ1-1; 9 nucleotides line up with TRBD1. The sample consisted of CD4+ T cells from blood, cultured in vitro. The TCR comes from a human donor who had recovered from COVID-19. The CDR3 protein is CASSWDRVNTEAFF. CDR3 bases: TGTGCCAGCAGCTGGGACAGGGTGAACACTGAAGCTTTCTTT.